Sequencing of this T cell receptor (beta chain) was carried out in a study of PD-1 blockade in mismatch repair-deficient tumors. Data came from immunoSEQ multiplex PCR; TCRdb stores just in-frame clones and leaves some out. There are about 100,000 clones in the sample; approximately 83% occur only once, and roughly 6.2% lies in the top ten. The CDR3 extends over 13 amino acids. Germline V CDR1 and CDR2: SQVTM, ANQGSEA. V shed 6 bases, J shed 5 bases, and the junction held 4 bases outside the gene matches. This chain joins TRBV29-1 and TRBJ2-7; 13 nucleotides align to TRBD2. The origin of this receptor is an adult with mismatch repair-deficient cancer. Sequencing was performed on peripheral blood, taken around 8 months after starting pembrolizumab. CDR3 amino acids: CSVGLAGANEQYF. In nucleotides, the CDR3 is TGCAGCGTCGGACTAGCGGGAGCCAACGAGCAGTACTTC.